This T cell receptor beta chain was captured by sequencing in a study of blood T cells in healthy people across ages. Across the whole study: About one barcoded beta molecule per two T cells came from capture by template switching.

Together with a sample-barcoded 5' primer, a J-beta primer mix was included in a second PCR lasting roughly 7 to 11 cycles. TCRdb itself ran the 5' RACE reads through MiXCR, one entry per CDR3 protein. The repertoire has around 1,900,000 distinct CDR3 sequences, roughly 43% of them found once; the top ten carry around 23%. The germline V gene has CDR1 SGDLS and CDR2 YYNGEE. The J segment lost 10 bases and the V segment lost 2 bases, leaving 13 bases of the junction unmatched. This CDR3 contains 16 residues. This clonotype was seen only a few times. The J gene is TRBJ2-1, the V gene TRBV9; 9 positions match TRBD1. This receptor was taken from a human donor in good health. The sequenced material came from blood. The CDR3 DNA follows: TGTGCCAGCAGCGTTACTACAGGGGGCGCGTTGCGCGAGCAGTTCTTC. Protein sequence: CASSVTTGGALREQFF.